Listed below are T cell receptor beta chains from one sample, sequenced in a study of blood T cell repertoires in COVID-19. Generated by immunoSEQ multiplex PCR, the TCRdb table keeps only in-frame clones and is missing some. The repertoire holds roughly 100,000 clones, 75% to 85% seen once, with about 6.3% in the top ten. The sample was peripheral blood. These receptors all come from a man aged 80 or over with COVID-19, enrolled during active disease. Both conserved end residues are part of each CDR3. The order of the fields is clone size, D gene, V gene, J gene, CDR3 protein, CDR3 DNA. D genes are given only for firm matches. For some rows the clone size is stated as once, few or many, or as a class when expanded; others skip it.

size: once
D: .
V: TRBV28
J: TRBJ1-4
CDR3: CASSFYGGTNEKLFF
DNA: TGTGCCAGCAGTTTTTACGGGGGGACTAATGAAAAACTGTTTTTT

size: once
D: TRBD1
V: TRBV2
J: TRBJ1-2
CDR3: CACTLTQGVAGYTF
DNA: TGTGCCTGCACGCTTACGCAGGGGGTAGCTGGCTACACCTTC

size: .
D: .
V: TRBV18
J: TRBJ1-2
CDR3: CASSPPNGNYGYTF
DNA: TGTGCCAGCTCACCACCGAACGGTAACTATGGCTACACCTTC

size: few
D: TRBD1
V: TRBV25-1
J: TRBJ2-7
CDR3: CASSEWGQSYEQYF
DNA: TGTGCCAGCAGTGAATGGGGACAGTCCTACGAGCAGTACTTC

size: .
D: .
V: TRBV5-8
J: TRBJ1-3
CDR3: CASSVDSLNTIYF
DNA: TGTGCCAGCAGCGTGGACAGCCTAAACACCATATATTTT

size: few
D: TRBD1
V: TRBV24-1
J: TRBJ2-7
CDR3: CATSDGTAKTFF
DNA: TGTGCCACCAGTGATGGGACAGCAAAGACCTTCTTC

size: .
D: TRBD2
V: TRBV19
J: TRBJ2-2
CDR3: CATGGLAGDTGELFF
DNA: TGTGCCACCGGTGGGCTAGCGGGGGACACCGGGGAGCTGTTTTTT

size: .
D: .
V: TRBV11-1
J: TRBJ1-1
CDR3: CASSSERGTEAFF
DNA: TGTGCCAGCAGTTCCGAACGGGGCACTGAAGCTTTCTTT

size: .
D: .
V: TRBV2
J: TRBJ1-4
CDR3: CASIDRAVPGSNEKLFF
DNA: TGTGCCAGCATTGATAGGGCAGTCCCGGGGAGTAATGAAAAACTGTTTTTT

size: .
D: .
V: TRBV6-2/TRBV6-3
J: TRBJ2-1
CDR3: CASTPARDSYNEQFF
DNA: TGTGCCAGCACCCCCGCGAGGGACTCCTACAATGAGCAGTTCTTC

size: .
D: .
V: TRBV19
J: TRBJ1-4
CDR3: CATKTAQNEKLFF
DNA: TGTGCCACCAAGACAGCACAGAATGAAAAACTGTTTTTT

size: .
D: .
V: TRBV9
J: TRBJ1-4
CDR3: CASSVGPREANEKLFF
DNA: TGTGCCAGCAGCGTAGGACCCAGGGAAGCTAATGAAAAACTGTTTTTT

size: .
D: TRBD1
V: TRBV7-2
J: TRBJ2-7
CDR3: CASSAGQGRYEQYF
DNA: TGTGCCAGCAGCGCGGGACAGGGGCGATACGAGCAGTACTTC

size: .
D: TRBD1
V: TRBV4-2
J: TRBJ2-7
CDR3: CASSQEKGQGYEQYF
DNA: TGTGCCAGCAGCCAAGAGAAGGGACAGGGGTACGAGCAGTACTTC

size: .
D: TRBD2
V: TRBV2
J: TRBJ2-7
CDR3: CASSAPGGAGGDGYEQYF
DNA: TGTGCCAGCAGTGCCCCTGGGGGGGCGGGAGGAGACGGCTACGAGCAGTACTTC

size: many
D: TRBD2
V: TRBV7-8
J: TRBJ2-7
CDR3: CASSLQAGGTLYEQYF
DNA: TGTGCCAGCAGCTTACAAGCGGGAGGAACCCTTTACGAGCAGTACTTC

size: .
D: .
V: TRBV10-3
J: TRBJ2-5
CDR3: CAISESGQRHYQETQYF
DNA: TGTGCCATCAGTGAGTCTGGACAGCGCCACTACCAAGAGACCCAGTACTTC

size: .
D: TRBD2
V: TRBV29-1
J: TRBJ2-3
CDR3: CSVVPTSGITDTQYF
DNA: TGCAGCGTTGTCCCGACTAGCGGTATCACAGATACGCAGTATTTT

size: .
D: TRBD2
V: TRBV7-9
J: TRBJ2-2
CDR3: CASSLSEPQREGDTGELFF
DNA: TGTGCCAGCAGCTTAAGCGAGCCCCAGCGGGAGGGCGACACCGGGGAGCTGTTTTTT

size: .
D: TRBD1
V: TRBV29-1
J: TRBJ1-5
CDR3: CSVGTGAWDQPQHF
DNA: TGCAGCGTTGGAACAGGGGCTTGGGATCAGCCCCAGCATTTT

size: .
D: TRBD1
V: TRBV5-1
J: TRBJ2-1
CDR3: CASSLETGNEQFF
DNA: TGCGCCAGCAGCTTGGAGACAGGGAATGAGCAGTTCTTC

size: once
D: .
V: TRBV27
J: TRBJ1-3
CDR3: CASRSYSGNTIYF
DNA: TGTGCCAGCCGGTCATACTCTGGAAACACCATATATTTT

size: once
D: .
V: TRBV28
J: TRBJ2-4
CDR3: CASSLLWVVGLAKNIQYF
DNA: TGTGCCAGCAGTTTATTATGGGTCGTGGGACTAGCCAAAAACATTCAGTACTTC

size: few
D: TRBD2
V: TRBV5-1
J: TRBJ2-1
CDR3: CASSPGTSGTNEQFF
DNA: TGCGCCAGCAGCCCAGGGACTAGCGGGACTAATGAGCAGTTCTTC

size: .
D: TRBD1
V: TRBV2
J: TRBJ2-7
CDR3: CASSNSGTGDNEQYF
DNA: TGTGCCAGCAGTAACTCCGGGACAGGGGATAACGAGCAGTACTTC

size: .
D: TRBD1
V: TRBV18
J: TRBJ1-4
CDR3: CASSPYRGQGEKLFF
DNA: TGTGCCAGCTCCCCTTACAGGGGGCAGGGAGAAAAACTGTTTTTT

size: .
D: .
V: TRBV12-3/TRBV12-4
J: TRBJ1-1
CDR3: CASSLGLAGLFF
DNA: TGTGCCAGCAGTTTGGGACTAGCCGGGTTGTTCTTT

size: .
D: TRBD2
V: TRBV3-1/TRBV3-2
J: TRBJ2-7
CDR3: CASSPPRASGRVEQYF
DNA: TGTGCCAGCAGCCCCCCAAGGGCTAGCGGGAGGGTCGAGCAGTACTTC

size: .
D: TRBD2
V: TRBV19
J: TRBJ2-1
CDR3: CASKETSSKNEQFF
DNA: TGTGCCAGTAAGGAGACTAGCAGTAAGAATGAGCAGTTCTTC

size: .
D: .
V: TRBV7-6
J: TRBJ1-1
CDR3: CASSSGQSTEAFF
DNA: TGTGCCAGCAGTTCCGGACAGTCCACTGAAGCTTTCTTT

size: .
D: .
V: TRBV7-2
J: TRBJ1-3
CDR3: CASSSGMRGNTIYF
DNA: TGTGCCAGCAGCTCCGGGATGAGGGGAAACACCATATATTTT

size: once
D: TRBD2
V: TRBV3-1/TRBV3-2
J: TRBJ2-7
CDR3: CASSQFRRTSGSPYEQYF
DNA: TGTGCCAGCAGCCAATTCCGGAGGACTAGCGGGAGCCCCTACGAGCAGTACTTC

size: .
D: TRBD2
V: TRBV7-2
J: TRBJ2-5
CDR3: CASSLVRGREETQYF
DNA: TGTGCCAGCAGCTTAGTCCGCGGGAGGGAAGAGACCCAGTACTTC

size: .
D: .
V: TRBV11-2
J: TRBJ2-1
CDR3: CASSLGTPGEQFF
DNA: TGTGCCAGCAGCTTGGGAACTCCGGGAGAGCAGTTCTTC

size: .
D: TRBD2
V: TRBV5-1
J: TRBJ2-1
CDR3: CASSLVGTSSEQFF
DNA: TGCGCCAGCAGCTTGGTGGGGACTAGCAGTGAGCAGTTCTTC

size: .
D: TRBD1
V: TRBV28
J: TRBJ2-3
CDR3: CASSPVGQGGSDTQYF
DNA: TGTGCCAGCAGCCCCGTTGGACAGGGCGGCTCAGATACGCAGTATTTT

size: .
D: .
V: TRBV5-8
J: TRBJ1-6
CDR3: CASSYGSSYNSPLHF
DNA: TGTGCCAGCAGCTACGGTAGCTCCTATAATTCACCCCTCCACTTT

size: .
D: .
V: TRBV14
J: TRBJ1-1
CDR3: CASSQQQNTEAFF
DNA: TGTGCCAGCAGCCAGCAACAGAACACTGAAGCTTTCTTT

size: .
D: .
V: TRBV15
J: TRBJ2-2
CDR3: CATSVRLGGGRIGTGELFF
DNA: TGTGCCACCAGCGTGAGATTAGGGGGAGGGCGCATCGGCACCGGGGAGCTGTTTTTT

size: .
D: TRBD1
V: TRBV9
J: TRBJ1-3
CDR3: CASSVGRDRSSSGNTIYF
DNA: TGTGCCAGCAGCGTAGGAAGGGACAGGTCCAGCTCTGGAAACACCATATATTTT

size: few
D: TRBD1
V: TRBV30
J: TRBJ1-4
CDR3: CAWRRTGGGLAEKLFF
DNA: TGTGCCTGGAGGCGGACAGGGGGCGGGTTGGCTGAAAAACTGTTTTTT

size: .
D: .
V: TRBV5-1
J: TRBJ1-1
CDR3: CASSLVTGDTEAFF
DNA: TGCGCCAGCAGCTTGGTGACAGGTGACACTGAAGCTTTCTTT

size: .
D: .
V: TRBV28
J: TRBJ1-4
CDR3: CASRGRTPRNEKLFF
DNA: TGTGCCAGCAGGGGAAGGACACCTCGTAATGAAAAACTGTTTTTT

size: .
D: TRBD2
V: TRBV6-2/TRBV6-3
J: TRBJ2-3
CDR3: CASSYPTSGKASGGTDTQYF
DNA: TGTGCCAGCAGTTACCCCACTAGCGGCAAAGCGTCTGGTGGCACAGATACGCAGTATTTT

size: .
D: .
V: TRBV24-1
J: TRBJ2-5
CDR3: CATGETGSEETQYF
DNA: TGTGCCACCGGCGAAACAGGGAGCGAAGAGACCCAGTACTTC

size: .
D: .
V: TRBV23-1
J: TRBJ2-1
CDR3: CASTHWRAGYNEQFF
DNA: TGCGCCAGCACCCATTGGAGGGCCGGGTACAATGAGCAGTTCTTC

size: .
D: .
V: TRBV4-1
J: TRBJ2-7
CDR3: CASSQEAFATYEQYF
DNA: TGCGCCAGCAGCCAAGAAGCCTTCGCGACCTACGAGCAGTACTTC

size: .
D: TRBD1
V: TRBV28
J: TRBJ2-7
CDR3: CASRDRVGYEQYF
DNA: TGTGCCAGCCGGGACAGGGTTGGTTACGAGCAGTACTTC

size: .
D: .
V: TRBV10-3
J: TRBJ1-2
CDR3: CAISLDSYGYTF
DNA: TGTGCCATCAGCCTCGACTCCTATGGCTACACCTTC

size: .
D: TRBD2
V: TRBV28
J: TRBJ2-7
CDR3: CASSLWGSGSEQYF
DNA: TGTGCCAGCAGTTTATGGGGTAGCGGGAGCGAGCAGTACTTC

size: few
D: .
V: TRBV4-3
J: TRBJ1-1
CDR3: CASSQEVTTLNTEAFF
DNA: TGCGCCAGCAGCCAAGAAGTGACAACTCTAAACACTGAAGCTTTCTTT

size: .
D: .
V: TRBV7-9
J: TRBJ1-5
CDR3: CASSLNGGNQPQHF
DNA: TGTGCCAGCAGCTTAAATGGAGGCAATCAGCCCCAGCATTTT

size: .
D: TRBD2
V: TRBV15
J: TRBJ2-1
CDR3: CATSQATSGKNEQFF
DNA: TGTGCCACCAGCCAGGCTACTAGCGGGAAGAATGAGCAGTTCTTC

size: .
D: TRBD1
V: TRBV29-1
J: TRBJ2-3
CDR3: CSVLTGLDTQYF
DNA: TGCAGCGTTTTGACAGGGCTAGATACGCAGTATTTT

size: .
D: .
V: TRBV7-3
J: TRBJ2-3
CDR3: CASSQQGDTQYF
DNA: TGTGCCAGCAGCCAACAGGGAGACACGCAGTATTTT

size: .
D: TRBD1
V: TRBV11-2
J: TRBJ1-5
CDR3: CASSPGTGSGLGNQPQHF
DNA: TGTGCCAGCAGCCCCGGGACAGGATCCGGACTTGGCAATCAGCCCCAGCATTTT

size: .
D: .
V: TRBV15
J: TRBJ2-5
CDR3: CATSRVGAFQRQETQYF
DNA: TGTGCCACCAGCAGAGTGGGGGCATTTCAGCGCCAAGAGACCCAGTACTTC